These 6 T cell receptor beta chains originate from one sample sequenced in a study of naive and memory T cell subsets. Both TRBC1 and TRBC2 were covered by a beta constant-region primer of two equimolar oligonucleotides. Nested alpha and beta constant-region primers with the SP2 primer drove four PCR rounds on ligated cDNA. Each CDR3 protein is one row after TCRdb ran MiXCR on the UMI-ligation and nested PCR reads. Of about 120,000 distinct CDR3 sequences listed, 35% to 40% are singletons. Sequenced material: central memory CD4+ T cells from blood. The receptors here all came from a human donor in good health.

This chain links TRBV20-1 with TRBJ2-1, with TRBD1 identical over 8 bases. The CDR3 extends over 14 amino acids. CDR1 and CDR2 (germline): DFQATT, SNEGSKA (reference sequence). Trimming removed 4 bases from V and 4 bases from J; junction bases left unmatched: 6. CDR3: CSATHRTGYNEQFF. CDR3 in DNA: TGCAGTGCTACGCATAGGACAGGGTACAATGAGCAGTTCTTC.

The chain carries TRBV6-1 and TRBJ2-7, with 14 bases that match TRBD2. Germline V gene lookup returns CDR1 MNHNS and CDR2 SASEGT. The V segment lost 4 bases and the J segment 5 bases; nucleotides outside the gene matches: 1. CDR3 length: 14 residues. As DNA, the CDR3 is TGTGCCAGCAGTGGGGGACTAGCGGGAGACGAGCAGTACTTC. This sequence encodes CASSGGLAGDEQYF.

The rearrangement uses TRBV27 and TRBJ1-5; D is possibly TRBD1 (5 bases). This CDR3 has 15 residues. The germline V gene has CDR1 MNHEY and CDR2 SMNVEV (reference sequence). With 5 bases removed from V and 1 base from J, the gap between germline ends came to 12 bases. CDR3 DNA sequence: TGTGCCAGCAGTGCTTGGGGGAGCAGCAATCAGCCCCAGCATTTT. As protein: CASSAWGSSNQPQHF.

This clonotype was detected once. V usage is TRBV28 and J usage is TRBJ1-2; possible D gene TRBD1, 5 bases. The CDR3 is 14 residues long. V was shortened by 2 bases and J by 8 bases, with 15 bases between the two germline ends. Germline values: CDR1 MDHEN, CDR2 SYDVKM. The CDR3 nucleotides are TGTGCCAGCAGTTTACGGGGGAACGCGGACGGCTACACCTTC. Its translation: CASSLRGNADGYTF.

The chain carries TRBV20-1 and TRBJ2-7; D is possibly TRBD1 or TRBD2 (6 bases each). The V gene lost 5 bases and the J gene lost 4 bases, with 12 bases spanning the gap. This CDR3 comprises 12 residues. Germline CDR1 DFQATT, CDR2 SNEGSKA (reference sequence). The CDR3 DNA is TGCAGTGCTCCAAGGGGGGATTACGAGCAGTACTTC. Translating gives CSAPRGDYEQYF.

This clonotype has a handful of counts. The chain links TRBV29-1 to TRBJ2-1, with D possibly matching TRBD1 (5 bases). V was pared by 3 bases and J by 8 bases, with 11 bases between. This CDR3 has 12 amino acids. Germline CDR1 is SQVTM and CDR2 is ANQGSEA. The CDR3 bases are TGCAGCGTTGATTACAGGTCGCATGAGCAGTTCTTC. This codes for CSVDYRSHEQFF.